This T cell receptor beta chain was sequenced during a study of response to subunit inactivated influenza vaccine. Study conclusions and caveats: Every seasonal influenza vaccination brings in few new T cells, the authors suggested.

Germline CDR1 and CDR2: KGHSH and LQKENI. V gave up 5 bases and J gave up 8 bases, with 15 bases separating them. The CDR3 has 13 amino acids. As to this clonotype: Its antigen is unknown.

MiXCR, run by TCRdb on the RT-PCR reads, gives a single entry per CDR3 protein. The profile covers a few hundred thousand distinct CDR3 sequences, with roughly 22% appearing a single time and roughly 10% taken by the ten largest. The sequencing used PBMCs from blood, collected 21 months after vaccination. The sequence was collected from a man aged 50 to 69 who received an inactivated influenza vaccine. The chain couples TRBV18 to TRBJ1-2; no firm D call. CDR3 sequence (DNA): TGTGCCAGCTCAGCAACAGTTGCTAGGGGCTACACCTTC. Translating it yields CASSATVARGYTF.